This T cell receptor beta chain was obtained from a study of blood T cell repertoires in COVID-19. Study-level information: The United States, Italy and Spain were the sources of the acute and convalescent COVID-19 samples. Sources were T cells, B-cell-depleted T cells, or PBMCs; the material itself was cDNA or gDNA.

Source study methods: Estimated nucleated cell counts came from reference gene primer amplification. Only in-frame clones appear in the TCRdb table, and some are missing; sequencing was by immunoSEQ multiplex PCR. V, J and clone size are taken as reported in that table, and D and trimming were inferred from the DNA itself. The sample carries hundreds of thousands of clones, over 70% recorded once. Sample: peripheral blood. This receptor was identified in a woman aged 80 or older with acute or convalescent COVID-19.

CDR3 loop: CASSQGLNNEQFF. The CDR3 nucleotides are TGTGCCAGCAGCCAGGGACTAAACAATGAGCAGTTCTTC. This sequence joins TRBV7-9 and TRBJ2-1; 7 nucleotides agree with TRBD2. The CDR3 runs to 13 residues. The germline V gene encodes CDR1 SEHNR and CDR2 FQNEAQ (reference sequence). With 5 bases clipped from V and 5 bases from J, the junction kept 3 bases outside the gene matches.